This T cell receptor (beta chain) was captured by sequencing in a study of CD8 T cells in Susac syndrome. Germline trimming cut 0 bases from V and 1 base from J; bases unmatched to any gene: 5. This CDR3 has 15 amino acids. Germline CDR1 DFQATT, CDR2 SNEGSKA (reference sequence). RNA totalling roughly 0.45 to 1 ug underwent reverse transcription with random hexamers. TCRdb re-called the immunoSEQ multiplex PCR reads through MiXCR, storing one row per CDR3 protein. The sample includes about 190,000 distinct CDR3 sequences, 95% of them seen just once. This clonotype was sampled from a human donor with Susac syndrome. Sample: CD8+ T cells from PBMCs. The J gene is TRBJ2-5, the V gene TRBV20-1; 7 positions agree with TRBD2. Here the CDR3 reads CSARDLAGVQETQYF. In DNA, the CDR3 is TGCAGTGCTAGAGATCTTGCGGGGGTCCAAGAGACCCAGTACTTC.